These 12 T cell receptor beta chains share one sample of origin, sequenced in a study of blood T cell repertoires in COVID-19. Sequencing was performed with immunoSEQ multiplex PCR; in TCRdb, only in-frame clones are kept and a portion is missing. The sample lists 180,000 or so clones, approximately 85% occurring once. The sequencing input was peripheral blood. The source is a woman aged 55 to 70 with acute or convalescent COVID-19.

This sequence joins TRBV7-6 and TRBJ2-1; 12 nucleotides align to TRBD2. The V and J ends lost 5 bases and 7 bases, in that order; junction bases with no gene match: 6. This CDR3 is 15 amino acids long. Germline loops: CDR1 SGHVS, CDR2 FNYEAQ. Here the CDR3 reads CASSKGLAGPNEQFF. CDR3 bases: TGTGCCAGCAGCAAAGGACTAGCGGGGCCAAATGAGCAGTTCTTC. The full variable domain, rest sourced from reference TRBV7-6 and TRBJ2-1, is GAGVSQSPRYKVTKRGQDVALRCDPISGHVSLYWYRQALGQGPEFLTYFNYEAQQDKSGLPNDRFSAERPEGSISTLTIQRTEQRDSAMYRCASSKGLAGPNEQFFGPGTRLTVL.

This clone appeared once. CDR3 protein: CASSGGLGNQPQHF. CDR3 DNA: TGTGCCAGCAGTGGAGGGTTGGGCAATCAGCCCCAGCATTTT. The chain uses TRBV28 and TRBJ1-5; D gene uncertain. CDR3 length equals 14 residues. Trimming shortened V by 5 bases and J by 2 bases, and 10 bases separated the two germline ends. Germline V gene sequence: CDR1 MDHEN, CDR2 SYDVKM.

The CDR3 sequence: CASSWSAGGELFF. The CDR3 DNA reads TGCGCCAGCAGTTGGAGCGCGGGCGGGGAGCTGTTTTTT. The chain has TRBV5-1 and TRBJ2-2; maybe TRBD2 (5 bases). The V and J ends lost 5 bases and 7 bases respectively, with 12 bases between them. This CDR3 has 13 amino acids. Germline assignment: CDR1 SGHRS and CDR2 YFSETQ. Based on the CDR3 plus reference TRBV5-1 and TRBJ2-2, the full variable domain is KAGVTQTPRYLIKTRGQQVTLSCSPISGHRSVSWYQQTPGQGLQFLFEYFSETQRNKGNFPGRFSGRQFSNSRSEMNVSTLELGDSALYLCASSWSAGGELFFGEGSRLTVL.

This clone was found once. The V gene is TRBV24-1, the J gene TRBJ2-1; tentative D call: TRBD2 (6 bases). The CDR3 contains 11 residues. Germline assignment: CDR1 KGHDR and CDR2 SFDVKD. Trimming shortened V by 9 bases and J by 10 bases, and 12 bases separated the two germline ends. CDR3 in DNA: TGTGCCACCGAGGGACTTGCCGAGCAGTTCTTC. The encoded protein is CATEGLAEQFF.

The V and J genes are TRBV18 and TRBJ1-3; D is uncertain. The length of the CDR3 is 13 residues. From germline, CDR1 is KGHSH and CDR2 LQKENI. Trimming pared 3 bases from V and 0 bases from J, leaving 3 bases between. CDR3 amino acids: CASSPSSGNTIYF. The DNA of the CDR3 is TGTGCCAGCTCACCGAGCTCTGGAAACACCATATATTTT.

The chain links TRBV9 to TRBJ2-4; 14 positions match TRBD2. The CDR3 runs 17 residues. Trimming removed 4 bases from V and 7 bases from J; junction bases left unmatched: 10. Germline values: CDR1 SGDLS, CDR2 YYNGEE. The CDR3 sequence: CASSITGTSGRGNIQYF. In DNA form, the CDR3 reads TGTGCCAGCAGCATTACCGGGACTAGCGGGAGAGGCAACATTCAGTACTTC.

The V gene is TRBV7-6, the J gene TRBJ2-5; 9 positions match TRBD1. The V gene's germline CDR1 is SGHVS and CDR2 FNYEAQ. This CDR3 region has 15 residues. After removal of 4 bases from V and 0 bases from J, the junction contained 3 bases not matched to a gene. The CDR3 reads CASSSGQGYQETQYF. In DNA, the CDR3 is TGTGCCAGCAGCTCAGGACAGGGGTACCAAGAGACCCAGTACTTC.

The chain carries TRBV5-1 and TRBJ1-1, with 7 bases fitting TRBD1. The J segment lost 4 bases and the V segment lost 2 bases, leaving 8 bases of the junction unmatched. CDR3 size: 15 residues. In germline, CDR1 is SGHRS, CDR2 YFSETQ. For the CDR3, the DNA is TGCGCCAGCAGCTTAGGTGACAGGGTGGTCACTGAAGCTTTCTTT. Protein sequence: CASSLGDRVVTEAFF.

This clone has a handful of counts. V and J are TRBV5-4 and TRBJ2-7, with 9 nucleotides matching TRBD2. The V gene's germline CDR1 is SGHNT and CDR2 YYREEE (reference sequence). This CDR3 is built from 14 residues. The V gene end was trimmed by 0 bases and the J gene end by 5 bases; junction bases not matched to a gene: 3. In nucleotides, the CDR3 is TGTGCCAGCAGCTTGGGGGCGGGAGGGAACGAGCAGTACGTC. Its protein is CASSLGAGGNEQYV.

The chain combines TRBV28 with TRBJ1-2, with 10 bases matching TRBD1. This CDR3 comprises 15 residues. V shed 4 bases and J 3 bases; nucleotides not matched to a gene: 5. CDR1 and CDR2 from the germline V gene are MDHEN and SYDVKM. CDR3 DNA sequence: TGTGCCAGCAGTTCAGGGACAGGGGTTGACTATGGCTACACCTTC. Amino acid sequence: CASSSGTGVDYGYTF.

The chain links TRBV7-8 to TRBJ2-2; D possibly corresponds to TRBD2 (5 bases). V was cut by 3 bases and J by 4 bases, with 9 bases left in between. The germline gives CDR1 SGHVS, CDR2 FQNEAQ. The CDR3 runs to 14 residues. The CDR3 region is CASSFSAATGELFF. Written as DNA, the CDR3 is TGTGCCAGCAGCTTTTCAGCGGCCACCGGGGAGCTGTTTTTT.

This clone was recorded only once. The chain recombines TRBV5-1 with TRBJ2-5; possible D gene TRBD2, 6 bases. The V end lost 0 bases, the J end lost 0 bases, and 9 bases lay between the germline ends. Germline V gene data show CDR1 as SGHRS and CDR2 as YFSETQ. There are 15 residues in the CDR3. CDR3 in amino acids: CASSLVGGDQETQYF. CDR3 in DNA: TGCGCCAGCAGCTTGGTTGGCGGGGACCAAGAGACCCAGTACTTC.